These 14 T cell receptor beta chains came from one sample sequenced in a study of cytomegalovirus exposure and HLA in healthy donors. This PCR relied on a set of 60 Vbeta primers and 13 Jbeta primers. Some clones are missing from TCRdb's copy, which holds only in-frame ones; the method was immunoSEQ multiplex PCR. The top ten clones hold 8.1% of a sample with about 150,000 clones, roughly four fifths of them seen once. The sample consisted of PBMCs. Receptors originate from a woman aged 45-65 years in good health and CMV-seropositive.

This chain links TRBV18 with TRBJ1-3; D gene ambiguous. CDR1 is KGHSH, CDR2 LQKENI, per germline. V was shortened by 6 bases and J by 2 bases, with 11 bases between the two germline ends. The CDR3 totals 14 residues. CDR3 protein: CASSPNSPGNTIYF. The CDR3 DNA reads TGTGCCAGCTCCCCGAACTCCCCTGGAAACACCATATATTTT.

The chain couples TRBV9 to TRBJ1-3; D is perhaps TRBD1 (5 bases). CDR1 and CDR2 (germline): SGDLS, YYNGEE. Trimming cost V 0 bases and J 8 bases, with 15 bases left between them. This CDR3 is 15 amino acids long. The CDR3 sequence is CASSVGRTTGDTIYF. The CDR3 nucleotides read TGTGCCAGCAGCGTAGGGCGGACGACGGGGGACACCATATATTTT.

V usage is TRBV29-1 and J usage is TRBJ1-2; D may be TRBD1 (6 bases). CDR1 SQVTM and CDR2 ANQGSEA come from the germline V gene. V was trimmed by 8 bases and J by 4 bases, leaving 17 bases between them. The CDR3 is 13 residues long. Here the CDR3 DNA reads TGCAGCATCTTAGGGGGACCTAGCTATGGCTACACCTTC. It translates to CSILGGPSYGYTF.

The V and J genes are TRBV19 and TRBJ2-7, with 10 positions matching TRBD1. The CDR3 length is 15 residues. V shed 3 bases and J 5 bases; nucleotides not matched to a gene: 7. Per germline, CDR1 LNHDA and CDR2 SQIVND (reference sequence). CDR3 residues: CASSIPGQGSHEQYF. The CDR3 coding sequence is TGTGCCAGTAGTATCCCGGGACAGGGGAGCCACGAGCAGTACTTC.

The chain uses TRBV5-4 and TRBJ2-3; TRBD2 matches at 9 bases. Germline CDR1 is SGHNT and CDR2 is YYREEE (reference sequence). The CDR3 has 17 residues. The V gene end was trimmed by 2 bases and the J gene end by 2 bases; junction bases not matched to a gene: 9. CDR3 region: CASSFRETSGPTDTQYF. The CDR3 DNA is TGTGCCAGCAGCTTCCGAGAGACTAGCGGACCCACAGATACGCAGTATTTT.

The gene calls are TRBV4-3 and TRBJ2-2; TRBD2 matches at 7 bases. Germline V gene sequence: CDR1 LGHNA, CDR2 YSLEER. The CDR3 is 17 amino acids. The trim removed 2 bases at V and 6 bases at J, leaving 12 bases unmatched. CDR3 residues: CASSQSPGLPLSGELFF. DNA for the CDR3: TGCGCCAGCAGCCAATCTCCGGGACTACCCCTCTCCGGGGAGCTGTTTTTT.

The CDR3 spells CAWGGWGREVEETQYF. For the CDR3, the DNA is TGTGCCTGGGGGGGTTGGGGCAGGGAGGTAGAAGAGACCCAGTACTTC. The chain employs TRBV30 and TRBJ2-5, with D possibly being TRBD2 (6 bases). V gave up 5 bases and J gave up 3 bases, with 22 bases separating them. This CDR3 has 16 amino acids. The V gene's germline CDR1 is GTSNPN and CDR2 SVGIG (reference sequence).

This clone occurred a few times. The CDR3 nucleotides read TGTGCCAGTAGTATAGCGGGTCAGGGGATGAACACTGAAGCTTTCTTT. Its translation: CASSIAGQGMNTEAFF. The chain couples TRBV19 to TRBJ1-1; TRBD1 might be the D (6 bases). Trimming left V 1 base short and J 0 bases short, with 12 bases between. The germline V gene has CDR1 LNHDA and CDR2 SQIVND (reference sequence). The CDR3 consists of 16 residues.

The rearrangement links TRBV7-8 to TRBJ2-5, with 7 bases lining up with TRBD1. Germline V lookup: CDR1 SGHVS, CDR2 FQNEAQ. This CDR3 contains 15 residues. Trimming cost V 1 base and J 5 bases; bases outside gene matches: 7. The CDR3 sequence: CASSLGVSRGETQYF. In DNA form, the CDR3 reads TGTGCCAGCAGCTTAGGGGTCTCCAGGGGGGAGACCCAGTACTTC.

A single count supports this clone. V usage is TRBV5-1 and J usage is TRBJ2-3; 10 bases align to TRBD2. CDR1 and CDR2 from the germline V gene are SGHRS and YFSETQ. CDR3 length equals 15 residues. V was clipped by 4 bases and J by 1 base; unmatched bases: 3. The CDR3 spells CASSTSGAGTDTQYF. The CDR3 nucleotides are TGCGCCAGCAGCACTAGCGGGGCGGGCACAGATACGCAGTATTTT.

This chain links TRBV9 with TRBJ2-4; 7 bases line up with TRBD2. The CDR3 totals 14 residues. Germline CDR1 reads SGDLS; CDR2 reads YYNGEE. The ends lost 3 bases at V and 7 bases at J; junction bases unmatched: 7. CDR3 sequence reads: CASSGGGGENIQYF. The CDR3 DNA is TGTGCCAGCAGCGGGGGGGGAGGGGAGAACATTCAGTACTTC.

The gene calls are TRBV6-1 and TRBJ1-3, with no clear D. Trimming shortened V by 1 base and J by 4 bases, and 14 bases separated the two germline ends. Per the germline V gene, CDR1 is MNHNS and CDR2 is SASEGT. The CDR3 is 16 residues long. This CDR3 is CASSEGAGGSGNTIYF. DNA for the CDR3: TGTGCCAGCAGTGAAGGCGCAGGCGGGAGCGGAAACACCATATATTTT.

J is TRBJ2-1 and V is TRBV10-3; D not resolved. Germline assignment: CDR1 ENHRY and CDR2 SYGVKD. The CDR3 is made up of 18 amino acids. Trimming pared 4 bases from V and 3 bases from J, leaving 22 bases between. The CDR3 loop is CAISAAGRNNPVYNEQFF. DNA for the CDR3: TGTGCCATCAGTGCGGCAGGTAGAAACAACCCAGTCTACAATGAGCAGTTCTTC.

This chain links TRBV7-2 with TRBJ1-1; D is perhaps TRBD1 (5 bases). This CDR3 comprises 15 residues. V lost 7 bases to trimming and J lost 0 bases, with 15 bases between them. The V gene's germline CDR1 is SGHTA and CDR2 FQGNSA. This CDR3 is CASTVTESMNTEAFF. CDR3 DNA sequence: TGTGCCAGCACCGTGACAGAGAGTATGAACACTGAAGCTTTCTTT.